The TCR beta chain under discussion was sequenced for a study of CXCR3-negative and CXCR3-positive naive CD8 T cells. Whole-study findings and limits: Much lower diversity was found in memory CD8+ cells, while both naive subsets had comparably high diversity. CXCR3-positive naive cells carried more hydrophobic TRB CDR3s than CXCR3-negative naive cells did.

For this clonotype: Its antigen remains unidentified.

5' RACE that incorporated UMI labels was used to prepare the TRB cDNA libraries. TCRdb re-called the 5' RACE reads and gives one entry per CDR3 protein, without DNA. The sample data list roughly 90,000 distinct CDR3 sequences. The TCR sequence derives from a human donor in good health. Some clones in this sample may be carry-over from other donors' samples. The sequenced material came from naive CXCR3- CD8+ T cells from blood. Subset denoted: CD45RO-CCR7+CD27+CD95- naive CD8+ T cells lacking CXCR3 (TNR3-).

CDR3 sequence reads: CASSLRTGEGETQYF. This chain uses TRBV9 with TRBJ2-5; the TCRdb call, TRBD1, lacks DNA for checking. Germline CDR1 is SGDLS and CDR2 is YYNGEE. The CDR3 sequence is 15 residues long.